These T cell receptor beta chains were read from a single sample in a study of blood T cell repertoires in COVID-19. Profiling relied on immunoSEQ multiplex PCR, and the TCRdb table lists in-frame clones only, not all of them. This repertoire shows 200,000 or so clones, about nine tenths found once; its top ten account for 2.1%. The sample consisted of peripheral blood. Every receptor here comes from a man between 65 and 85 years old with active or convalescent COVID-19. Each CDR3 is given with its conserved first and last residue. Each record gives: V gene, clone size, J gene, D gene, CDR3 protein, CDR3 DNA. A D gene is named only where the DNA matches it firmly. Clone sizes are given selectively: once, few, many, or a class where the clone is expanded.

V gene: TRBV6-2/TRBV6-3; clone size: NA; J gene: TRBJ1-5; D gene: NA; CDR3 protein: CASSYSIQPQHF; CDR3 DNA: TGTGCCAGCAGTTACTCTATCCAGCCCCAGCATTTT
V gene: TRBV5-5; clone size: NA; J gene: TRBJ1-2; D gene: NA; CDR3 protein: CASSQRDYGYTF; CDR3 DNA: TGTGCCAGCAGCCAACGGGACTATGGCTACACCTTC
V gene: TRBV30; clone size: once; J gene: TRBJ2-1; D gene: TRBD1; CDR3 protein: CAWSRGQAQYNEQFF; CDR3 DNA: TGTGCCTGGAGTAGGGGACAGGCCCAATACAATGAGCAGTTCTTC
V gene: TRBV3-1/TRBV3-2; clone size: NA; J gene: TRBJ1-4; D gene: TRBD1; CDR3 protein: CASSQARQGITNEKLFF; CDR3 DNA: TGTGCCAGCAGCCAAGCCCGACAGGGCATAACTAATGAAAAACTGTTTTTT
V gene: TRBV3-1/TRBV3-2; clone size: NA; J gene: TRBJ1-2; D gene: NA; CDR3 protein: CASSQGSGNSAYTF; CDR3 DNA: TGTGCCAGCAGCCAAGGGTCAGGGAACTCAGCCTACACCTTC
V gene: TRBV6-5; clone size: NA; J gene: TRBJ2-1; D gene: TRBD2; CDR3 protein: CASSYSLTGGVLEQFF; CDR3 DNA: TGTGCCAGCAGTTACTCTTTAACGGGGGGTGTTTTGGAGCAGTTCTTC
V gene: TRBV3-1/TRBV3-2; clone size: NA; J gene: TRBJ1-2; D gene: NA; CDR3 protein: CASSLRSNYGYTF; CDR3 DNA: TGTGCCAGCAGCCTCCGGTCCAACTATGGCTACACCTTC
V gene: TRBV6-5; clone size: NA; J gene: TRBJ1-6; D gene: NA; CDR3 protein: CASSLAGASPLHF; CDR3 DNA: TGTGCCAGCAGTCTCGCTGGAGCTTCACCCCTCCACTTT
V gene: TRBV6-6; clone size: NA; J gene: TRBJ1-6; D gene: NA; CDR3 protein: CASTGGSGTPLHF; CDR3 DNA: TGTGCCAGCACTGGTGGGTCGGGTACACCCCTCCACTTT
V gene: TRBV7-9; clone size: NA; J gene: TRBJ1-6; D gene: NA; CDR3 protein: CASSPHPAGRSNSPLHF; CDR3 DNA: TGTGCCAGCAGCCCTCACCCGGCAGGGCGATCTAATTCACCCCTCCACTTT
V gene: TRBV10-1; clone size: NA; J gene: TRBJ2-3; D gene: TRBD2; CDR3 protein: CASPGGGETDTQYF; CDR3 DNA: TGCGCCAGCCCCGGGGGGGGTGAGACAGATACGCAGTATTTT
V gene: TRBV6-5; clone size: NA; J gene: TRBJ2-2; D gene: TRBD2; CDR3 protein: CASSLRLARTGELFF; CDR3 DNA: TGTGCCAGCAGTCTCAGACTAGCCAGGACCGGGGAGCTGTTTTTT
V gene: TRBV28; clone size: NA; J gene: TRBJ2-5; D gene: NA; CDR3 protein: CASTTGQIETQYF; CDR3 DNA: TGTGCCAGCACCACAGGACAGATAGAGACCCAGTACTTC
V gene: TRBV6-5; clone size: NA; J gene: TRBJ2-5; D gene: TRBD1; CDR3 protein: CASSYGTARETQYF; CDR3 DNA: TGTGCCAGCAGTTACGGGACAGCCCGAGAGACCCAGTACTTC
V gene: TRBV7-2; clone size: NA; J gene: TRBJ1-1; D gene: NA; CDR3 protein: CASSLVGGNTEAFF; CDR3 DNA: TGTGCCAGCAGCTTAGTTGGCGGAAACACTGAAGCTTTCTTT
V gene: TRBV2; clone size: NA; J gene: TRBJ2-3; D gene: TRBD2; CDR3 protein: CASTKRTSGGDTQYF; CDR3 DNA: TGTGCCAGCACCAAAAGGACTAGCGGGGGGGATACGCAGTATTTT
V gene: TRBV9; clone size: NA; J gene: TRBJ2-1; D gene: NA; CDR3 protein: CASSEALGGSATSLDEQFF; CDR3 DNA: TGTGCCAGCAGCGAAGCCTTGGGCGGTAGCGCAACTTCGCTGGATGAGCAGTTCTTC
V gene: TRBV10-3; clone size: NA; J gene: TRBJ2-7; D gene: NA; CDR3 protein: CAISPPGNGYEQYF; CDR3 DNA: TGTGCCATCAGCCCCCCAGGGAACGGCTACGAGCAGTACTTC
V gene: TRBV7-2; clone size: NA; J gene: TRBJ2-7; D gene: TRBD2; CDR3 protein: CASSRGLAGVEQYF; CDR3 DNA: TGTGCCAGCAGCCGCGGACTAGCGGGAGTCGAGCAGTACTTC
V gene: TRBV3-1/TRBV3-2; clone size: NA; J gene: TRBJ2-2; D gene: NA; CDR3 protein: CASHAHDTGELFF; CDR3 DNA: TGTGCCAGCCACGCACATGACACCGGGGAGCTGTTTTTT
V gene: TRBV29-1; clone size: NA; J gene: TRBJ1-2; D gene: TRBD1; CDR3 protein: CSVALGQGDGYTF; CDR3 DNA: TGCAGCGTTGCTTTGGGACAGGGTGATGGCTACACCTTC
V gene: TRBV28; clone size: NA; J gene: TRBJ1-4; D gene: NA; CDR3 protein: CASSSWGGGSGEKLFF; CDR3 DNA: TGTGCCAGCAGTTCCTGGGGCGGGGGAAGTGGTGAAAAACTGTTTTTT
V gene: TRBV28; clone size: once; J gene: TRBJ2-3; D gene: NA; CDR3 protein: CASSLTGLGGTDTQYF; CDR3 DNA: TGTGCCAGCAGTTTAACAGGGCTGGGAGGGACAGATACGCAGTATTTT